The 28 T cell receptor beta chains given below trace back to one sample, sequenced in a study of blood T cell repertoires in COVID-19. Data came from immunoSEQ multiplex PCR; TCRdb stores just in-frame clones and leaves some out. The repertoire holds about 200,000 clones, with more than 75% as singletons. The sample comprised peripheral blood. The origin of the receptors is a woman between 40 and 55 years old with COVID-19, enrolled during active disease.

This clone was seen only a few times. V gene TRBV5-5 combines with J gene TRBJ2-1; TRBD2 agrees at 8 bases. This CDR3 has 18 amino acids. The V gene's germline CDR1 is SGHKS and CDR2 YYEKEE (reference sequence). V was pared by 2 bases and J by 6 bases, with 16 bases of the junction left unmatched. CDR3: CASSFQTSVIPGPNEQFF. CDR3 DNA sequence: TGTGCCAGCAGCTTCCAGACTAGCGTAATCCCTGGACCCAATGAGCAGTTCTTC.

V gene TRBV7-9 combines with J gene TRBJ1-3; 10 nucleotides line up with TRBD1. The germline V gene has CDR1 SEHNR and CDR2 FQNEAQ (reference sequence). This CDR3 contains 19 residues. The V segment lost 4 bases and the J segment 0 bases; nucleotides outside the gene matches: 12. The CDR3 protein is CASSSVPGQGPSSGNTIYF. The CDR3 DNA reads TGTGCCAGCAGCTCCGTCCCGGGACAGGGGCCGAGCTCTGGAAACACCATATATTTT. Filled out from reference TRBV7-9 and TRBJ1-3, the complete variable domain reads DTGVSQNPRHKITKRGQNVTFRCDPISEHNRLYWYRQTLGQGPEFLTYFQNEAQLEKSRLLSDRFSAERPKGSFSTLEIQRTEQGDSAMYLCASSSVPGQGPSSGNTIYFGEGSWLTVV.

For the CDR3, the DNA is TGTGCCAGCAGTAGAAGCTCCGGTGGCTACACCTTC. Translated, it gives CASSRSSGGYTF. This chain connects TRBV25-1 to TRBJ1-2; D remains ambiguous. This CDR3 contains 12 residues. V lost 5 bases and J 7 bases, leaving 11 bases between the germline ends. The V gene's germline CDR1 is MGHDK and CDR2 SYGVNS.

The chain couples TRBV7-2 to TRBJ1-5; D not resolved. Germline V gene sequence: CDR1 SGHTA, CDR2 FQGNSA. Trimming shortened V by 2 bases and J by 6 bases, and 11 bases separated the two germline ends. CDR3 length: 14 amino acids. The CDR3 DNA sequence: TGTGCCAGCAGCTTATTCCAGGTCGGTCAGCCCCAGCATTTT. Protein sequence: CASSLFQVGQPQHF.

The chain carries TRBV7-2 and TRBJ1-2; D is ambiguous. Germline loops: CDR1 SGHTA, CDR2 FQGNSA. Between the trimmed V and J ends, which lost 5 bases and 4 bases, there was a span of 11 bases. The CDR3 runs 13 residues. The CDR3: CASSTHGAYGYTF. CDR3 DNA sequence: TGTGCCAGCAGCACGCACGGTGCCTATGGCTACACCTTC.

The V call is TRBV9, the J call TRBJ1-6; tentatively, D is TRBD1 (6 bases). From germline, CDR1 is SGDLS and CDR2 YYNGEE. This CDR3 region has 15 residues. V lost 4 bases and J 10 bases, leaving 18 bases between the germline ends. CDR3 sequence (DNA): TGTGCCAGCAGCCCCAGGACAGTCTTGGCCTCACCCCTCCACTTT. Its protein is CASSPRTVLASPLHF.

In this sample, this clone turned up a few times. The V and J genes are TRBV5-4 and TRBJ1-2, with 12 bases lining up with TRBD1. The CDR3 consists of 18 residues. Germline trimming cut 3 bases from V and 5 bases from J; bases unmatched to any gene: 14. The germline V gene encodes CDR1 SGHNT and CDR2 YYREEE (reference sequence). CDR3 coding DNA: TGTGCCAGCAGCTCCGGTGGGACAGGGGGCACTGTATGGTATGGCTACACCTTC. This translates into CASSSGGTGGTVWYGYTF.

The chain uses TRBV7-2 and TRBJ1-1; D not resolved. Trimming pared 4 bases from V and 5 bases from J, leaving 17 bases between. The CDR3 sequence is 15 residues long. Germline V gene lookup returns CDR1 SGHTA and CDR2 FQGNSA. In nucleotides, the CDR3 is TGTGCCAGCAGCTCCGCGCCCGTATTTTGGACTGAAGCTTTCTTT. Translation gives CASSSAPVFWTEAFF. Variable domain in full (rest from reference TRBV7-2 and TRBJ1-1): GAGVSQSPSNKVTEKGKDVELRCDPISGHTALYWYRQSLGQGLEFLIYFQGNSAPDKSGLPSDRFSAERTGGSVSTLTIQRTQQEDSAVYLCASSSAPVFWTEAFFGQGTRLTVV.

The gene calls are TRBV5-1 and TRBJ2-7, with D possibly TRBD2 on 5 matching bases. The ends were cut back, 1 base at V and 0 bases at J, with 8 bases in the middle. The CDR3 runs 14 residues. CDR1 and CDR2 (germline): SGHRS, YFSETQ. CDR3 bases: TGCGCCAGCAGCTTGCGCCTAGCCTCCTACGAGCAGTACTTC. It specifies CASSLRLASYEQYF. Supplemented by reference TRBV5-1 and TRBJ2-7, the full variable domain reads KAGVTQTPRYLIKTRGQQVTLSCSPISGHRSVSWYQQTPGQGLQFLFEYFSETQRNKGNFPGRFSGRQFSNSRSEMNVSTLELGDSALYLCASSLRLASYEQYFGPGTRLTVT.

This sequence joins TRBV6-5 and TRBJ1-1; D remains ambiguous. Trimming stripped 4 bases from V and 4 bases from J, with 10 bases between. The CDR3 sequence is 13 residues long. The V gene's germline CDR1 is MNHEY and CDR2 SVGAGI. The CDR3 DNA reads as TGTGCCAGCAGTTTTTCGGAGAGCACTGAAGCTTTCTTT. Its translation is CASSFSESTEAFF.

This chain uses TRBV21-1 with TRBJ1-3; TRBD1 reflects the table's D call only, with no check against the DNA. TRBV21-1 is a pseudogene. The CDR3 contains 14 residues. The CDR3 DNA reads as TGTGCCAGCAGGCCAGGAACCTCTGGAAACACCATATATTTT. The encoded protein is CASRPGTSGNTIYF.

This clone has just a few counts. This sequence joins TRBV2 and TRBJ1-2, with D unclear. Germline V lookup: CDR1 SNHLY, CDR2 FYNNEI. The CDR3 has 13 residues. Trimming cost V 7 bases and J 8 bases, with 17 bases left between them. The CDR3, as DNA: TGTGCCAGCATAGGCGGCAGCCCTTCGGGCTACACCTTC. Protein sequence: CASIGGSPSGYTF.

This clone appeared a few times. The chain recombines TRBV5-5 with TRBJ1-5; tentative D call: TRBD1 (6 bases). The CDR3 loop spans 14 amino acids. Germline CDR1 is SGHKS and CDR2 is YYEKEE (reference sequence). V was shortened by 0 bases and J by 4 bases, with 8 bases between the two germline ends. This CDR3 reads CASSLEGGNQPQHF. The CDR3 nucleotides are TGTGCCAGCAGCTTGGAGGGGGGGAATCAGCCCCAGCATTTT.

CDR3 coding DNA: TGTGCCATCAGTGATCAGTACGAGCAGTACTTC. This codes for CAISDQYEQYF. The chain uses TRBV10-3 and TRBJ2-7; D is unresolved. Trimming removed 3 bases from V and 4 bases from J, with 4 bases in between. The V gene's germline CDR1 is ENHRY and CDR2 SYGVKD. The CDR3 loop spans 11 amino acids.

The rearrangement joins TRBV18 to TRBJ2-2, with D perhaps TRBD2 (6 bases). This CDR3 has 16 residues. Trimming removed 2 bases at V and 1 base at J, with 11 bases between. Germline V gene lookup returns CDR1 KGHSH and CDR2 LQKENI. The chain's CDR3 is CASSPSQGLNTGELFF. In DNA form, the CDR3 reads TGTGCCAGCTCACCATCCCAGGGACTGAACACCGGGGAGCTGTTTTTT. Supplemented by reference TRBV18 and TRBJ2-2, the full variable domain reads NAGVMQNPRHLVRRRGQEARLRCSPMKGHSHVYWYRQLPEEGLKFMVYLQKENIIDESGMPKERFSAEFPKEGPSILRIQQVVRGDSAAYFCASSPSQGLNTGELFFGEGSRLTVL.

The CDR3: CASSEYGTGVTEAFF. Written as DNA, the CDR3 is TGCGCCAGCAGCGAGTACGGGACAGGGGTCACTGAAGCTTTCTTT. The gene calls are TRBV5-1 and TRBJ1-1, with 10 bases aligning to TRBD1. CDR1 is SGHRS, CDR2 YFSETQ, per germline. The CDR3 is made up of 15 amino acids. V lost 4 bases to trimming and J lost 4 bases; unmatched junction nucleotides: 7.

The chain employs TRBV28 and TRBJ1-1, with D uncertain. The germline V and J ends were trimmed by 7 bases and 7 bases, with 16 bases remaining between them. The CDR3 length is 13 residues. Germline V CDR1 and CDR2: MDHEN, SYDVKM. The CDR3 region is CASIRAPGVEAFF. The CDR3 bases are TGTGCCAGCATAAGGGCGCCCGGGGTTGAAGCTTTCTTT.

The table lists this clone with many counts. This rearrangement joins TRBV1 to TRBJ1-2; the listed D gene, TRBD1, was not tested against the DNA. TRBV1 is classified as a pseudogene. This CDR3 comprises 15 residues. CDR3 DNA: TGCACCAGCAGCCAAGAAGAACAGATCTCCTATGGCTACACCTTC. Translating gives CTSSQEEQISYGYTF.

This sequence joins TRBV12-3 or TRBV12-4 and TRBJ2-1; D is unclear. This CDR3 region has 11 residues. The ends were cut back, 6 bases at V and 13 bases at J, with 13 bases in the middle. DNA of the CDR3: TGTGCCAGCAGCTCTGCTGCGTACCAGTTCTTC. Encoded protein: CASSSAAYQFF.

The CDR3 nucleotides are TGTGCCACCAGATCCGGGACTGGACGTTACAATGAGCAGTTCTTC. Encoded protein: CATRSGTGRYNEQFF. This rearrangement joins TRBV24-1 to TRBJ2-1, with D possibly matching TRBD2 (6 bases). CDR1 and CDR2 from the germline V gene are KGHDR and SFDVKD. V lost 7 bases to trimming and J lost 4 bases, with 16 bases between them. This CDR3 has 15 residues.

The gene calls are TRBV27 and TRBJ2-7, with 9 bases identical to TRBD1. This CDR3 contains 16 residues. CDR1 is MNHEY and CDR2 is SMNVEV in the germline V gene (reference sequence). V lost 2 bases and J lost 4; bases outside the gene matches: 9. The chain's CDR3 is CASSLKPPDRGYEQYF. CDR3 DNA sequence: TGTGCCAGCAGTTTAAAACCCCCGGACAGGGGTTACGAGCAGTACTTC.

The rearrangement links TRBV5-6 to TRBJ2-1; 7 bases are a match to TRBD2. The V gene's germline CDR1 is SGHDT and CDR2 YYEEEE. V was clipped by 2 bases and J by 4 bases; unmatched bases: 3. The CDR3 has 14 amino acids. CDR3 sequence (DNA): TGTGCCAGCAGCTTAATTAGCGGGTACAATGAGCAGTTCTTC. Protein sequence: CASSLISGYNEQFF. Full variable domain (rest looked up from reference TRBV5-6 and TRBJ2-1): DAGVTQSPTHLIKTRGQQVTLRCSPKSGHDTVSWYQQALGQGPQFIFQYYEEEERQRGNFPDRFSGHQFPNYSSELNVNALLLGDSALYLCASSLISGYNEQFFGPGTRLTVL.

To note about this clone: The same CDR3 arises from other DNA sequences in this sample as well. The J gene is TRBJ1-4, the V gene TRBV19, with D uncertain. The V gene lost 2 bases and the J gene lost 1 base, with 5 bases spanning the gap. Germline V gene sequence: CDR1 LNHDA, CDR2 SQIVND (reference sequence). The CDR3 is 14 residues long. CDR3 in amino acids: CASSISGTNEKLFF. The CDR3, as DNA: TGTGCCAGTAGTATATCCGGAACTAATGAAAAACTGTTTTTT.

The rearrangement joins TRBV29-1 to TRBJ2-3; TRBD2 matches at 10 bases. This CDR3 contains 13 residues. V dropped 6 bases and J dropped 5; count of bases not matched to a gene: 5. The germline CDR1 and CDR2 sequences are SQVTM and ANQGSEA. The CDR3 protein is CSVDLAGEDTQYF. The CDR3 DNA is TGCAGCGTCGATCTAGCGGGAGAAGATACGCAGTATTTT.

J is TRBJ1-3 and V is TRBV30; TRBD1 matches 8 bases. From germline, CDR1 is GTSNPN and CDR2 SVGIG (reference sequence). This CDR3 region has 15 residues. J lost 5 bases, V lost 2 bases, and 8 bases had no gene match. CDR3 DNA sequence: TGTGCCTGGAGTTGGACAGGGATAGAGAGAAACACCATATATTTT. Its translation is CAWSWTGIERNTIYF.

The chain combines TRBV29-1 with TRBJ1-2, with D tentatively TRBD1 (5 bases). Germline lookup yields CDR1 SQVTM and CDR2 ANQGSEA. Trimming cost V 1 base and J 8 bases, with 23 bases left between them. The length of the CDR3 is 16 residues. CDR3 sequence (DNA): TGCAGCGTTGAAGGGAACTACGACAGCGCGTATGGAGGCTACACCTTC. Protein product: CSVEGNYDSAYGGYTF.

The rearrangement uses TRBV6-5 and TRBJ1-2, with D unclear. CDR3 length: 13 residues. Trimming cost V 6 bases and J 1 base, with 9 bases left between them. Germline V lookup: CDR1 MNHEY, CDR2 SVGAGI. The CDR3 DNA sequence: TGTGCCAGCAGGCAGGACTATAACTATGGCTACACCTTC. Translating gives CASRQDYNYGYTF.

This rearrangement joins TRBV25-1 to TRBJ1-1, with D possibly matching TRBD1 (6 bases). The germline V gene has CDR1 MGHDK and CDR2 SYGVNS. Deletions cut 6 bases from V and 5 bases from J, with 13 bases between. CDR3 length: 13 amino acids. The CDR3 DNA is TGTGCCAGCAGGTCCAGGGGACGGACTGAAGCTTTCTTT. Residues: CASRSRGRTEAFF.